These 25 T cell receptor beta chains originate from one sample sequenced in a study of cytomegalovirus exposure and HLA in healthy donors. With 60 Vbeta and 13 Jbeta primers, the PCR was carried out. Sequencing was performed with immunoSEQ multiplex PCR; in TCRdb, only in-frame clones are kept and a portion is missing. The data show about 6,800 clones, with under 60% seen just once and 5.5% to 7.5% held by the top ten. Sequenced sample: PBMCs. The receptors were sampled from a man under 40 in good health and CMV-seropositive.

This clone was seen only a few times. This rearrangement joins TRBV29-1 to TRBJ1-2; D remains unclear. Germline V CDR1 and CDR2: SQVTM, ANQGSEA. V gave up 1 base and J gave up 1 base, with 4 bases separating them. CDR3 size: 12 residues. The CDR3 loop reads CSVEGHNYGYTF. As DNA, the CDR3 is TGCAGCGTTGAAGGGCATAACTATGGCTACACCTTC.

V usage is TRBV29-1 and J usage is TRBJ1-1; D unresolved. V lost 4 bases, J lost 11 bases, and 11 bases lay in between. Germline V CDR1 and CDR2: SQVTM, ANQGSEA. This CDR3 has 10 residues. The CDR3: CSVVSFGAFF. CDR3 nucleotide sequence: TGCAGCGTTGTATCGTTTGGCGCTTTCTTT.

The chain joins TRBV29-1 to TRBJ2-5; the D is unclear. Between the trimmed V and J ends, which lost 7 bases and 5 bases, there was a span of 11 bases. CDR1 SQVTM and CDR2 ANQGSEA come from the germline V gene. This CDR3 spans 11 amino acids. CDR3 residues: CSAEIGETQYF. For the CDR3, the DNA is TGCAGCGCCGAAATCGGGGAGACCCAGTACTTC.

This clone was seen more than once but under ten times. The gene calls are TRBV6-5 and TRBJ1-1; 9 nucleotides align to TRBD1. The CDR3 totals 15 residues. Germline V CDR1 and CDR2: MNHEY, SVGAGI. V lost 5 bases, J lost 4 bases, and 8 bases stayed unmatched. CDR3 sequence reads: CASSPLQGALTEAFF. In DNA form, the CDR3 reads TGTGCCAGCAGTCCACTACAGGGGGCCCTCACTGAAGCTTTCTTT.

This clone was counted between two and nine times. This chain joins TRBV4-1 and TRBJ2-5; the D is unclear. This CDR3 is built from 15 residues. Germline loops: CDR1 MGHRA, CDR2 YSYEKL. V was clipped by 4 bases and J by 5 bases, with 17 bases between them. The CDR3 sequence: CASSRPLALAETQYF. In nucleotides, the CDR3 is TGCGCCAGCAGCCGTCCTCTGGCCCTGGCTGAGACCCAGTACTTC.

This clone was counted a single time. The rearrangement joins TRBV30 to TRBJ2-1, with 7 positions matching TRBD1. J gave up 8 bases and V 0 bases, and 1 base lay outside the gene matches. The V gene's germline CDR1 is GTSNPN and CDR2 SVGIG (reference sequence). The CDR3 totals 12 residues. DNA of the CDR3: TGTGCCTGGAGTGTGCAGGGGGATGAGCAGTTCTTC. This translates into CAWSVQGDEQFF.

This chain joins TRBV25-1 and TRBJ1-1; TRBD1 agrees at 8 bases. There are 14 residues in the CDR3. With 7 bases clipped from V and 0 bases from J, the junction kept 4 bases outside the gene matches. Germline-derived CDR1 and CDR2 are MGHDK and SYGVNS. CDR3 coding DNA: TGTGCCAGCATCAGGACAGGGTTGAACACTGAAGCTTTCTTT. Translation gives CASIRTGLNTEAFF.

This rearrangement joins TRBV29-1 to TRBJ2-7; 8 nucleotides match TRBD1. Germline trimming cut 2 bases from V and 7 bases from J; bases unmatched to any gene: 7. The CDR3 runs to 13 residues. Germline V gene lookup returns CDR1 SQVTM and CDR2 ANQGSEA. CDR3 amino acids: CSVERQGPREQYF. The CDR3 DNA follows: TGCAGCGTTGAACGACAGGGGCCACGGGAGCAGTACTTC.

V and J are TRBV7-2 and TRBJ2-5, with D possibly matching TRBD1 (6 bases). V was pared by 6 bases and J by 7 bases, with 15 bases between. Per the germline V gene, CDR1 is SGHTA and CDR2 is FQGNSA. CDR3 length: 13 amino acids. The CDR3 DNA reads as TGTGCCAGCAGAAACAGGGCAATGGGGACCCAGTACTTC. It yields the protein CASRNRAMGTQYF.

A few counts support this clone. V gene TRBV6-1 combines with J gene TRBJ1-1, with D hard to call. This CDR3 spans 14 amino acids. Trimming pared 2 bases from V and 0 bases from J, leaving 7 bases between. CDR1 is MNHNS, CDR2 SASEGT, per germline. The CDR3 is CASSENSMNTEAFF. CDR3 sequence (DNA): TGTGCCAGCAGTGAAAACAGCATGAACACTGAAGCTTTCTTT.

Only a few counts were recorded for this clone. The CDR3 region is CASSQEGLTGNTIYF. The CDR3 bases are TGCGCCAGCAGCCAGGAGGGACTGACTGGAAACACCATATATTTT. V usage is TRBV4-3 and J usage is TRBJ1-3; weak D call: TRBD1 (5 bases). V was pared by 3 bases and J by 2 bases, with 11 bases between. In germline, CDR1 is LGHNA, CDR2 YSLEER. This CDR3 comprises 15 residues.

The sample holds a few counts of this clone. CDR3 sequence: CASSFQGAEAFF. The DNA for the CDR3 is TGTGCCAGCAGCTTTCAGGGTGCTGAAGCTTTCTTT. The chain recombines TRBV11-1 with TRBJ1-1, with a weak D call TRBD1 (5 bases). V lost 3 bases and J lost 6, with 8 bases in between. The CDR3 runs to 12 residues. Germline-derived CDR1 and CDR2 are SGHAT and FQDESV (reference sequence).

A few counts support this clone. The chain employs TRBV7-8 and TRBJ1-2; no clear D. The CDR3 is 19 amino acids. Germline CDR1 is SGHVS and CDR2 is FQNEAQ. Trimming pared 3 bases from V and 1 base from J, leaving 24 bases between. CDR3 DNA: TGTGCCAGCAGCTTTCTCATCCAGCTCAGAGGGAAGGGTAACTATGGCTACACCTTC. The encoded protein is CASSFLIQLRGKGNYGYTF.

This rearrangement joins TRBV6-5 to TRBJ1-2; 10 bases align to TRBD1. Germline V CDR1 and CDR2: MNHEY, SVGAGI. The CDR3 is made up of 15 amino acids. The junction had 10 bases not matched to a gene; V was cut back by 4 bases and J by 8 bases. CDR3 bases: TGTGCCAGCAGTTCCCCAACCTGGACAGGGGGAGGCTACACCTTC. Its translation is CASSSPTWTGGGYTF.

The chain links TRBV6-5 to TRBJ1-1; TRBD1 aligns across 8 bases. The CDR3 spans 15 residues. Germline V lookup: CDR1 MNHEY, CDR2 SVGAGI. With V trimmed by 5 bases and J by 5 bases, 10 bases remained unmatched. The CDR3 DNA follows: TGTGCCAGCAGTCCGACAGGCGACAGGGGTACTGAAGCTTTCTTT. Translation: CASSPTGDRGTEAFF.

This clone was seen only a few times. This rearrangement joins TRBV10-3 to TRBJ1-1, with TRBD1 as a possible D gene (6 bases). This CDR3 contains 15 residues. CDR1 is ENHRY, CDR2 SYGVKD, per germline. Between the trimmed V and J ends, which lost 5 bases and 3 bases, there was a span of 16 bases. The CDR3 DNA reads TGTGCCATCAGTAAACTAGGGGGATCGGACACTGAAGCTTTCTTT. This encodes CAISKLGGSDTEAFF.

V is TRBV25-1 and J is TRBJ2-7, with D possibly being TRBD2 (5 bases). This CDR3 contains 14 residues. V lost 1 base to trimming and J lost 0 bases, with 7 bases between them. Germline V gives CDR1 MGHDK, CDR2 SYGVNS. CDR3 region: CASSELGSSYEQYF. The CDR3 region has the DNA TGTGCCAGCAGTGAATTGGGGAGCTCCTACGAGCAGTACTTC.

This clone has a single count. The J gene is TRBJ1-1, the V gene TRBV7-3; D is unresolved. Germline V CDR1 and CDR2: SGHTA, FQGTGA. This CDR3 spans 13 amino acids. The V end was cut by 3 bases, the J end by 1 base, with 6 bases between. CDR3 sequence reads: CASSLGRNTEAFF. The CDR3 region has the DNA TGTGCCAGCAGCTTGGGCAGGAACACTGAAGCTTTCTTT.

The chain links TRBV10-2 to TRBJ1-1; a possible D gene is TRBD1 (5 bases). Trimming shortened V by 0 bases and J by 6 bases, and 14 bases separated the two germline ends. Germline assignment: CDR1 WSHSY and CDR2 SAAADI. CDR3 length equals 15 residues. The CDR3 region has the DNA TGCGCCAGCAGTGAGTCAAGGGGTCCGAGTGCTGAAGCTTTCTTT. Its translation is CASSESRGPSAEAFF.

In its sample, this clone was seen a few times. CDR3 bases: TGCGCCAGCAGCCAAGCGCCCGGGACTAGCGGTTACGAGCAGTACTTC. This sequence encodes CASSQAPGTSGYEQYF. The V call is TRBV4-1, the J call TRBJ2-7; TRBD2 matches 11 bases. Germline V CDR1 and CDR2: MGHRA, YSYEKL. CDR3 length: 16 amino acids. The J segment lost 4 bases and the V segment lost 1 base, leaving 6 bases of the junction unmatched.

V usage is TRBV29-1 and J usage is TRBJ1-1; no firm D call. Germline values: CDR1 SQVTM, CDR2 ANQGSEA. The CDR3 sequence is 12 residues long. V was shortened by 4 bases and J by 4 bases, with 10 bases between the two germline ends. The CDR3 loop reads CSVGRGSTEAFF. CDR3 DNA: TGCAGCGTTGGCCGGGGATCCACTGAAGCTTTCTTT.

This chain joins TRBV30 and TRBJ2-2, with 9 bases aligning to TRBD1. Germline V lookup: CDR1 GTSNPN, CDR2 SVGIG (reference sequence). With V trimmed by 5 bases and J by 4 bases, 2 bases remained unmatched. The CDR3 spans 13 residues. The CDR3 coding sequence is TGTGCCTGGGCGGGACAGGGCACCGGGGAGCTGTTTTTT. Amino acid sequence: CAWAGQGTGELFF.

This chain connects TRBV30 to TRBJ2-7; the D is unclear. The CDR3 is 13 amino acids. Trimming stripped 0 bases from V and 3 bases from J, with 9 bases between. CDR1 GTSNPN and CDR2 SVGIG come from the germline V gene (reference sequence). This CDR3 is CAWSVALSYEQYF. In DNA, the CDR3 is TGTGCCTGGAGTGTAGCCCTGAGCTACGAGCAGTACTTC.

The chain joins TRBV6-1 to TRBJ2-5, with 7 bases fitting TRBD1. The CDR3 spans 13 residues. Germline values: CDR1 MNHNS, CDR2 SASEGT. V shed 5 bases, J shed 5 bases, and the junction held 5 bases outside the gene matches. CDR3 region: CASSQGVAETQYF. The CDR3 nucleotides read TGTGCCAGCAGTCAGGGGGTAGCGGAGACCCAGTACTTC.

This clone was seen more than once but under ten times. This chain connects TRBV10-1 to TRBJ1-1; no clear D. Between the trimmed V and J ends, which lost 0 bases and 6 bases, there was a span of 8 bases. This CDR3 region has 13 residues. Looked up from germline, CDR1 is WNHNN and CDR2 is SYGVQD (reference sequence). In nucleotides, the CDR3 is TGCGCCAGCAGTGAGTCGAGCCGGGCTGAAGCTTTCTTT. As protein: CASSESSRAEAFF.